This passage covers 27 T cell receptor beta chains from one sample sequenced in a study of T-cell reconstitution after alpha-beta-depleted transplantation in children. Unique molecular identifiers were used to barcode this TCRbeta library. TCRdb redid the calling of the PCR reads with MiXCR, one entry per CDR3 protein. This table has 70,000 to 95,000 distinct CDR3 sequences, 15% to 18% appearing once. Sequenced here: PBMCs, mostly from graft donor cells, sampled 180 days after TCRalphabeta/CD19-depleted stem cell transplant. The source of these receptors is a male patient between 2 and 15 years old who had a stem cell transplant for acute lymphoblastic leukemia, so the T cells may come from the graft donor.

The chain recombines TRBV10-3 with TRBJ2-7, with 7 bases aligning to TRBD1. This CDR3 has 13 amino acids. V lost 6 bases and J lost 6; bases outside the gene matches: 8. Germline loops: CDR1 ENHRY, CDR2 SYGVKD. The CDR3 sequence: CAISGTGVVEQYF. For the CDR3, the DNA is TGTGCCATCAGCGGTACAGGGGTCGTCGAGCAGTACTTC.

This clonotype showed up just a few times. The genes are TRBV29-1 and TRBJ2-1; TRBD1 agrees at 12 bases. The germline CDR1 and CDR2 sequences are SQVTM and ANQGSEA. The CDR3 consists of 18 residues. V dropped 8 bases and J dropped 0; count of bases not matched to a gene: 14. The CDR3 protein is CSHGARDRGLGSYNEQFF. The CDR3 DNA reads as TGCAGCCATGGGGCCCGGGACAGGGGGCTTGGCTCCTACAATGAGCAGTTCTTC.

This clonotype was observed many times. The V call is TRBV18, the J call TRBJ2-7, with unresolved D. V was pared by 2 bases and J by 0 bases, with 5 bases between. Germline CDR1 and CDR2: KGHSH and LQKENI. The CDR3 is 13 residues long. The CDR3 region has the DNA TGTGCCAGCTCACCATCGACCTCCTACGAGCAGTACTTC. This encodes CASSPSTSYEQYF.

This clonotype was observed a handful of times. This chain connects TRBV5-1 to TRBJ1-4; unclear D gene. Germline V CDR1 and CDR2: SGHRS, YFSETQ. The V end lost 4 bases, the J end lost 7 bases, and 8 bases lay between the germline ends. CDR3 length: 12 residues. The CDR3 bases are TGCGCCAGCAGCAGTGATGGTGAAAAACTGTTTTTT. Its translation: CASSSDGEKLFF.

This chain links TRBV6-5 with TRBJ2-5, with unresolved D. Per the germline V gene, CDR1 is MNHEY and CDR2 is SVGAGI. V was shortened by 0 bases and J by 1 base, with 18 bases between the two germline ends. The CDR3 length is 18 residues. Here the CDR3 reads CASSYSLPRSEVQETQYF. The CDR3 coding sequence is TGTGCCAGCAGTTACTCGTTACCCAGGTCAGAGGTCCAAGAGACCCAGTACTTC.

This clonotype was seen a handful of times. J is TRBJ2-1 and V is TRBV11-2, with a possible D match to TRBD2 (5 bases). The CDR3 is 13 residues long. Per the germline V gene, CDR1 is SGHAT and CDR2 is FQNNGV. Trimming removed 5 bases from V and 16 bases from J, with 21 bases in between. This CDR3 is CASSPRGGWTGFF. CDR3 DNA: TGTGCCAGCAGCCCCCGGGGTGGGTGGACCGGATTCTTC.

The table lists this clonotype with a few counts. The rearrangement links TRBV7-7 to TRBJ2-1; D might be TRBD1 (6 bases). CDR1 SSHAT and CDR2 FNYEAQ come from the germline V gene (reference sequence). The V end was cut by 3 bases, the J end by 0 bases, with 9 bases between. The CDR3 loop spans 15 amino acids. This chain's CDR3 is CASSLDSLSYNEQFF. The CDR3 nucleotides read TGTGCCAGCAGCTTGGACAGTCTCTCCTACAATGAGCAGTTCTTC.

V usage is TRBV7-2 and J usage is TRBJ2-7, with 8 bases matching TRBD1. CDR1 and CDR2 (germline): SGHTA, FQGNSA. V gave up 4 bases and J gave up 3 bases; unmatched junction bases: 5. This CDR3 region has 14 residues. The CDR3 spells CASSSYTGGYEQYF. The CDR3 DNA is TGTGCCAGCAGCTCGTATACAGGGGGCTACGAGCAGTACTTC.

CDR3 protein: CASSFPGLRPYDEQFF. The DNA of the CDR3 is TGTGCCAGCAGCTTCCCGGGACTTCGCCCGTACGATGAGCAGTTCTTC. The rearrangement joins TRBV7-2 to TRBJ2-1; possibly TRBD2 for D (6 bases). V was trimmed by 3 bases and J by 8 bases, leaving 20 bases between them. This CDR3 has 16 amino acids. Germline V gene sequence: CDR1 SGHTA, CDR2 FQGNSA. The entire variable domain, with the rest obtained from reference TRBV7-2 and TRBJ2-1, is as follows: GAGVSQSPSNKVTEKGKDVELRCDPISGHTALYWYRQSLGQGLEFLIYFQGNSAPDKSGLPSDRFSAERTGGSVSTLTIQRTQQEDSAVYLCASSFPGLRPYDEQFFGPGTRLTVL.

V and J are TRBV12-3 or TRBV12-4 and TRBJ1-1; D is perhaps TRBD1 (6 bases). Trimming removed 5 bases at V and 4 bases at J, with 8 bases between. This CDR3 contains 12 residues. Here the CDR3 reads CASSLRGTEAFF. The CDR3 DNA follows: TGTGCCAGCAGTCTCAGGGGCACTGAAGCTTTCTTT.

V and J are TRBV20-1 and TRBJ2-5, with D tentatively TRBD2 (6 bases). CDR3 length: 17 amino acids. V shed 0 bases and J shed 5 bases, with 22 bases lying between them. The germline V gene has CDR1 DFQATT and CDR2 SNEGSKA (reference sequence). The CDR3 DNA is TGCAGTGCTAGAGATCTCCCCCCGGGACTTCAAGGGGAGACCCAGTACTTC. It specifies CSARDLPPGLQGETQYF.

This clonotype was counted ten times or more. This chain uses TRBV7-9 with TRBJ1-2, with D unclear. The CDR3 contains 15 residues. Per germline, CDR1 SEHNR and CDR2 FQNEAQ (reference sequence). V was cut by 3 bases and J by 0 bases, with 11 bases left in between. The CDR3 sequence is CASSFSGDANYGYTF. The CDR3 DNA follows: TGTGCCAGCAGCTTTTCAGGAGATGCTAACTATGGCTACACCTTC.

The chain carries TRBV20-1 and TRBJ1-1; D gene uncertain. V lost 0 bases, J lost 1 base, and 9 bases lay in between. The germline CDR1 and CDR2 sequences are DFQATT and SNEGSKA (reference sequence). This CDR3 is 14 amino acids long. This chain's CDR3 is CSARDLFTNTEAFF. CDR3 in DNA: TGCAGTGCTAGAGATCTGTTCACGAACACTGAAGCTTTCTTT.

This chain connects TRBV12-3 or TRBV12-4 to TRBJ2-5, with TRBD1 matching 10 bases. Trimming at V came to 8 bases and at J to 2 bases, leaving 8 bases not matched to a gene. This CDR3 comprises 15 residues. CDR3 amino acids: CASCRGQGGQETQYF. Here the CDR3 DNA reads TGTGCCAGCTGTCGTGGACAGGGGGGTCAAGAGACCCAGTACTTC.

This chain joins TRBV20-1 and TRBJ1-5, with 9 bases matching TRBD1. V was clipped by 3 bases and J by 6 bases; unmatched bases: 9. Germline values: CDR1 DFQATT, CDR2 SNEGSKA (reference sequence). This CDR3 has 15 amino acids. The CDR3 sequence is CSASYGGQGSQPQHF. CDR3 DNA: TGCAGTGCTAGTTATGGGGGACAGGGCAGTCAGCCCCAGCATTTT.

This clonotype was counted between two and nine times. The chain recombines TRBV5-1 with TRBJ2-7, with D perhaps TRBD1 (5 bases). Germline V gene lookup returns CDR1 SGHRS and CDR2 YFSETQ. The germline V and J ends were trimmed by 3 bases and 5 bases, with 15 bases remaining between them. The CDR3 runs to 14 residues. CDR3: CASSSERRVNEQYF. CDR3 bases: TGCGCCAGCAGCTCCGAACGCAGGGTAAACGAGCAGTACTTC.

In its sample, this clonotype was seen a few times. The J gene is TRBJ1-1, the V gene TRBV18, with 8 bases lining up with TRBD1. The CDR3 spans 17 residues. V shed 1 base and J 4 bases; nucleotides not matched to a gene: 11. CDR1 and CDR2 (germline): KGHSH, LQKENI. In DNA form, the CDR3 reads TGTGCCAGCTCACCACAGGTAGTCCAGGGGGCTGGCACTGAAGCTTTCTTT. Translation: CASSPQVVQGAGTEAFF. Full variable domain (rest looked up from reference TRBV18 and TRBJ1-1): NAGVMQNPRHLVRRRGQEARLRCSPMKGHSHVYWYRQLPEEGLKFMVYLQKENIIDESGMPKERFSAEFPKEGPSILRIQQVVRGDSAAYFCASSPQVVQGAGTEAFFGQGTRLTVV.

The gene calls are TRBV5-8 and TRBJ2-5, with D perhaps TRBD1 or TRBD2 (6 bases each). CDR1 and CDR2 from the germline V gene are SGHTS and YDEGEE. CDR3 size: 15 residues. Deletions cut 4 bases from V and 4 bases from J, with 17 bases between. CDR3 coding DNA: TGTGCCAGCAGCAAGGGCTGGGGGGCCAGAGAGACCCAGTACTTC. The encoded protein is CASSKGWGARETQYF.

This clonotype has more than one count but fewer than ten. The chain recombines TRBV28 with TRBJ1-6, with 7 bases lining up with TRBD1. This CDR3 spans 18 amino acids. Germline V gives CDR1 MDHEN, CDR2 SYDVKM. V lost 3 bases and J lost 8; bases outside the gene matches: 16. The CDR3 DNA sequence: TGTGCCAGCAGTTTGGGGGAGGACAGGCATTTCGGCGATTCACCCCTCCACTTT. Translating it yields CASSLGEDRHFGDSPLHF.

For the CDR3, the DNA is TGCAGTGCTAGAGATAAAACGGCAGGGGGCGAGTGGAAACTGTTTTTT. This encodes CSARDKTAGGEWKLFF. The rearrangement links TRBV20-1 to TRBJ1-4, with 8 bases lining up with TRBD1. The CDR3 totals 16 residues. Unmatched junction bases numbered 14, after V lost 0 bases and J lost 11 bases. CDR1 DFQATT and CDR2 SNEGSKA come from the germline V gene (reference sequence).

The rearrangement uses TRBV5-1 and TRBJ2-7; 8 bases fit TRBD1. CDR1 SGHRS and CDR2 YFSETQ come from the germline V gene. J gave up 1 base and V 4 bases, and 7 bases lay outside the gene matches. This CDR3 is 15 amino acids long. The CDR3 region is CASSTARGLSYEQYF. The CDR3 DNA reads TGCGCCAGCAGCACGGCCAGGGGGCTTTCCTACGAGCAGTACTTC.

The chain joins TRBV20-1 to TRBJ2-3; 7 nucleotides align to TRBD1. The CDR3 spans 13 residues. Losses at the gene ends were 6 bases for V and 6 bases for J; bases not matched to a gene: 9. The germline V gene encodes CDR1 DFQATT and CDR2 SNEGSKA (reference sequence). CDR3: CSAIGQASDTQYF. CDR3 coding DNA: TGCAGTGCGATCGGACAGGCCAGCGATACGCAGTATTTT.

In this sample, this clonotype turned up many times. The V gene is TRBV7-9, the J gene TRBJ1-1, with D possibly matching TRBD1 (6 bases). This CDR3 spans 14 amino acids. The germline gives CDR1 SEHNR, CDR2 FQNEAQ (reference sequence). The V and J ends lost 11 bases and 5 bases respectively, with 21 bases between them. DNA for the CDR3: TGTGCCGGTGACAGGCCCACAGATCGGACTGAAGCTTTCTTT. Translating it yields CAGDRPTDRTEAFF.

V usage is TRBV6-2 or TRBV6-3 and J usage is TRBJ2-7; D is ambiguous. The CDR3 has 12 residues. Germline lookup yields CDR1 MNHEY and CDR2 SVGEGT. V was shortened by 5 bases and J by 3 bases, with 8 bases between the two germline ends. The CDR3 spells CASSLVYYEQYF. CDR3 in DNA: TGTGCCAGCAGTCTCGTTTACTACGAGCAGTACTTC.

This clonotype is judged medium-sized (0.01 to 0.1%). The chain uses TRBV7-2 and TRBJ2-2, with 7 bases that match TRBD1. The germline V gene has CDR1 SGHTA and CDR2 FQGNSA. V trimming: 4 bases; J trimming: 3 bases; junction bases outside the gene matches: 5. The CDR3 is 15 residues long. For the CDR3, the DNA is TGTGCCAGCAGCTCGAGGGACAGACACACCGGGGAGCTGTTTTTT. This encodes CASSSRDRHTGELFF.

This chain's CDR3 is CASSLRQDGETQYF. The CDR3 region has the DNA TGTGCCAGCAGTTTACGACAGGATGGAGAGACCCAGTACTTC. This chain links TRBV27 with TRBJ2-5; a weak D match, TRBD1 (6 bases). The V end lost 2 bases, the J end lost 4 bases, and 11 bases lay between the germline ends. CDR3 size: 14 residues. Germline-derived CDR1 and CDR2 are MNHEY and SMNVEV (reference sequence).

The J gene is TRBJ1-1, the V gene TRBV21-1; the table's D call TRBD1 went unverified against the DNA. TRBV21-1 counts as a pseudogene. CDR3 length: 17 residues. The CDR3 is CASSKPQGAWMNTEAFF. The CDR3 nucleotides are TGTGCCAGCAGCAAACCTCAGGGGGCTTGGATGAACACTGAAGCTTTCTTT.